The clone carrying this TCR beta chain has a handful of counts. As yet, its antigen is unknown. TCRdb's copy holds only in-frame clones and misses some; the assay was immunoSEQ multiplex PCR. The sample comprises about 140,000 clones, about 91% of which are singletons, and 4.5% to 5.5% rests with the top ten. This CDR3 comprises 12 residues. The V and J ends lost 4 bases and 7 bases respectively, with 11 bases between them. Germline V CDR1 and CDR2: MNHEY, SVGAGI. The data were obtained in a study of cytomegalovirus exposure and HLA in healthy donors. For the study at large: The 130 or so validation repertoires, a later analysis reported, used the same platform as the 650 to 800 repertoires from the first cohort.

Whole-study findings and limits: The authors enumerated 150 to 200 TCR beta chains as linked to cytomegalovirus. Rare TCR sequences dominated, though some public TCRs recurred in many donors. It was found in a later analysis that first-cohort TCR clusters tended to co-occur in the 90 to 150 validation repertoires.

The V call is TRBV6-5, the J call TRBJ2-7; D gene unclear. The sequenced material came from PBMCs. This TCR was recovered from a man younger than 30 in good health and CMV-seropositive. Here the CDR3 reads CASSSPVKEQYF. CDR3 nucleotides: TGTGCCAGCAGTTCGCCGGTCAAGGAGCAGTACTTC.